This T cell receptor (beta chain) came from a study of blood T cell repertoires in COVID-19. Whole-study context: Samples came from the United States, Italy and Spain, spanning acute and convalescent COVID-19. T cells, B-cell-depleted T cells, or PBMCs supplied cDNA or gDNA.

Study processing details: Nucleated cell counts were estimated from reference gene primer amplification. Using immunoSEQ multiplex PCR, the repertoire was profiled, and TCRdb retains in-frame clones only, with some absent. V, J and clone size are those of that table, while D and trimming were read from the DNA. The repertoire holds some 380,000 clones, roughly four fifths seen once, with 0.85% to 1.2% in the top ten. Germline lookup yields CDR1 GTSNPN and CDR2 SVGIG (reference sequence). The trim removed 5 bases at V and 0 bases at J, leaving 5 bases unmatched. The length of the CDR3 is 15 residues. This sequence originates from a human donor with acute or convalescent COVID-19. The donor label of this sample is uncertain. The source material was peripheral blood. This sequence joins TRBV30 and TRBJ1-3; 9 bases align to TRBD1. The CDR3 nucleotides read TGTGCCTGGGGGACAGGGCTAAGCTCTGGAAACACCATATATTTT. This codes for CAWGTGLSSGNTIYF.